The 31 T cell receptor beta chains below come from one sample, sequenced in a study of T-cell reconstitution after alpha-beta-depleted transplantation in children. As it was prepared, the TCRbeta library received unique molecular identifiers. A single record per CDR3 protein comes from TCRdb applying MiXCR to the PCR reads. The table records about 370,000 distinct CDR3 sequences, over 20% of them present only once. The material sequenced was PBMCs from the stem cell graft donor, taken from the stem cell graft. All receptors derive from a human donor who donated a stem cell graft to a child with acute myeloid leukemia.

About this clonotype itself: Germline and junction disagree at one end, which may indicate a read error. The chain carries TRBV7-2 and TRBJ2-3; 7 bases fit TRBD2. Germline CDR1 and CDR2: SGHTA and FQGNSA. The CDR3 has 12 residues. The CDR3: CASSSPPGTINF. The CDR3 DNA reads TGTGCCAGCAGCTCCCCGCCCGGGACTATTAATTTT.

The chain joins TRBV7-9 to TRBJ2-1, with 10 bases matching TRBD2. Germline CDR1 and CDR2: SEHNR and FQNEAQ (reference sequence). Unmatched junction bases numbered 9, after V lost 5 bases and J lost 11 bases. This CDR3 has 14 residues. The CDR3 here is CASSQSGRAFQQFF. The CDR3 bases are TGTGCCAGCAGCCAAAGCGGGAGGGCATTCCAGCAGTTCTTC.

This clonotype showed up just a few times. V gene TRBV6-1 combines with J gene TRBJ2-1, with D possibly TRBD1 on 6 matching bases. The CDR3 covers 13 residues. Per germline, CDR1 MNHNS and CDR2 SASEGT. Trimming removed 6 bases at V and 5 bases at J, with 11 bases between. In nucleotides, the CDR3 is TGTGCCAGCAGGCCGGACAGCGACAATGAGCAGTTCTTC. The encoded protein is CASRPDSDNEQFF.

This clonotype has at least ten counts. The V gene is TRBV15, the J gene TRBJ2-1; 10 nucleotides match TRBD2. Germline CDR1 is LNHNV and CDR2 is YYDKDF (reference sequence). Trimming took 4 bases from V and 0 from J; bases not matched to a gene: 6. The CDR3 is made up of 17 amino acids. CDR3 amino acids: CATSTRTSGPSYNEQFF. CDR3 coding DNA: TGTGCCACCAGCACTAGGACTAGCGGCCCCTCCTACAATGAGCAGTTCTTC.

The chain combines TRBV4-2 with TRBJ1-2; D not certain. CDR3 length: 14 amino acids. Germline CDR1 reads LGHNA; CDR2 reads YNFKEQ. V was cut by 1 base and J by 5 bases, with 11 bases left in between. The CDR3 reads CASSQAGSQYGYTF. DNA of the CDR3: TGTGCCAGCAGCCAAGCCGGGTCGCAGTATGGCTACACCTTC.

The rearrangement joins TRBV4-3 to TRBJ2-1; 7 nucleotides line up with TRBD1. This CDR3 spans 17 amino acids. CDR1 and CDR2 from the germline V gene are LGHNA and YSLEER. V dropped 4 bases and J dropped 3; count of bases not matched to a gene: 12. The CDR3 sequence is CASSPYRDRDYYNEQFF. The DNA of the CDR3 is TGCGCCAGCAGCCCCTACCGAGACAGGGATTACTACAATGAGCAGTTCTTC.

This clonotype was recorded many times. The rearrangement uses TRBV15 and TRBJ2-1; 10 nucleotides match TRBD1. CDR1 is LNHNV, CDR2 YYDKDF, per germline (reference sequence). There are 16 residues in the CDR3. J lost 5 bases, V lost 5 bases, and 9 bases had no gene match. CDR3 sequence: CATSGYSGTGDNEQFF. The CDR3 bases are TGTGCCACCAGCGGCTACTCCGGGACAGGGGACAATGAGCAGTTCTTC.

This clonotype was found many times. The chain joins TRBV12-3 or TRBV12-4 to TRBJ2-1; no clear D. CDR3 size: 14 residues. V was trimmed by 5 bases and J by 6 bases, leaving 14 bases between them. The CDR3 DNA reads as TGTGCCAGCAGTCAACCGGCCTACCCCAATGAGCAGTTCTTC. Translating it yields CASSQPAYPNEQFF.

The V call is TRBV10-3, the J call TRBJ2-7; TRBD2 aligns across 8 bases. Per germline, CDR1 ENHRY and CDR2 SYGVKD. The CDR3 covers 16 residues. V dropped 0 bases and J dropped 0; count of bases not matched to a gene: 4. CDR3 bases: TGTGCCATCAGTGAGTCGCCCAGCGGGAGCTCCTACGAGCAGTACTTC. Encoded protein: CAISESPSGSSYEQYF.

This clonotype was recorded many times. No conserved phenylalanine or tryptophan is present at the end of the CDR3, so a read error is the likely explanation. Because the CDR3's place on the DNA is in doubt, the DNA is left out and the CDR3 is given as listed by TCRdb. The J gene is TRBJ2-1, the V gene TRBV29-1; TRBD2 reflects the table's D call only, with no check against the DNA. The CDR3 numbers 10 amino acids, ends counted. CDR1 is SQVTM and CDR2 is ANQGSEA in the germline V gene. This CDR3 reads CSVEAGFIRI.

This clonotype was found many times. V gene TRBV6-5 combines with J gene TRBJ2-5, with 7 bases identical to TRBD1. The CDR3 has 15 amino acids. Germline lookup yields CDR1 MNHEY and CDR2 SVGAGI. V lost 2 bases to trimming and J lost 4 bases; unmatched junction nucleotides: 7. The CDR3 protein is CASSYETGLGETQYF. The CDR3 DNA sequence: TGTGCCAGCAGTTACGAGACAGGGCTTGGAGAGACCCAGTACTTC.

CDR3: CASSFRLYNEQFF. CDR3 DNA sequence: TGTGCCAGCAGCTTCAGACTCTACAATGAGCAGTTCTTC. This chain joins TRBV7-6 and TRBJ2-1; no definite D call. Per the germline V gene, CDR1 is SGHVS and CDR2 is FNYEAQ. This CDR3 has 13 amino acids. V was clipped by 3 bases and J by 3 bases, with 6 bases between them.

This clonotype was seen a few times. The V and J genes are TRBV25-1 and TRBJ2-7; D not resolved. V was shortened by 4 bases and J by 2 bases, with 6 bases between the two germline ends. CDR3 size: 12 residues. The germline CDR1 and CDR2 sequences are MGHDK and SYGVNS. CDR3 coding DNA: TGTGCCAGCAGTGGACCTCCCTACGAGCAGTACTTC. This sequence encodes CASSGPPYEQYF.

This clonotype was observed many times. The chain uses TRBV12-3 or TRBV12-4 and TRBJ2-2; the D is unclear. Between the trimmed V and J ends, which lost 3 bases and 7 bases, there was a span of 12 bases. The CDR3 is 14 amino acids. CDR3 sequence: CASSFSGVSGELFF. The CDR3 DNA reads TGTGCCAGCAGTTTCTCCGGCGTAAGCGGGGAGCTGTTTTTT.

This clonotype has only a few counts. The chain links TRBV7-8 to TRBJ2-1; the D gene is possibly TRBD2 (6 bases). The V end was cut by 3 bases, the J end by 10 bases, with 22 bases between. This CDR3 has 16 amino acids. Germline V gene data show CDR1 as SGHVS and CDR2 as FQNEAQ. The DNA of the CDR3 is TGTGCCAGCAGCTTCGGCATCTGGGGGAGGCGAGGGGAGCAGTTCTTC. Residues: CASSFGIWGRRGEQFF.

In this sample, this clonotype turned up many times. The rearrangement uses TRBV6-5 and TRBJ2-2, with unresolved D. V shed 4 bases and J shed 7 bases, with 4 bases lying between them. The CDR3 totals 11 residues. CDR1 and CDR2 (germline): MNHEY, SVGAGI. CDR3 coding DNA: TGTGCCAGCAGTTTTAACGGGGAGCTGTTTTTT. As protein: CASSFNGELFF.

The V gene is TRBV11-2, the J gene TRBJ1-4; 7 bases are shared with TRBD1. The CDR3 contains 16 residues. The ends lost 5 bases at V and 0 bases at J; junction bases unmatched: 6. CDR1 is SGHAT and CDR2 is FQNNGV in the germline V gene. The CDR3 region is CASSRGQLSTNEKLFF. In nucleotides, the CDR3 is TGTGCCAGCAGCCGGGGACAGCTCTCAACTAATGAAAAACTGTTTTTT.

The chain has TRBV28 and TRBJ2-2; 9 positions match TRBD1. J gave up 5 bases and V 11 bases, and 9 bases lay outside the gene matches. CDR1 is MDHEN, CDR2 SYDVKM, per germline. This CDR3 has 14 residues. DNA of the CDR3: TGTGCCGGTGGGGACAGGGAAGAAACCGGGGAGCTGTTTTTT. Its translation: CAGGDREETGELFF.

In its sample, this clonotype was seen a few times. The chain is built from TRBV7-2 and TRBJ2-3; 10 bases align to TRBD1. V dropped 5 bases and J dropped 5; count of bases not matched to a gene: 7. The CDR3 has 15 residues. The germline CDR1 and CDR2 sequences are SGHTA and FQGNSA. The CDR3 here is CASSQRTGGQDTQYF. CDR3 coding DNA: TGTGCCAGCAGCCAGAGGACAGGGGGACAAGATACGCAGTATTTT.

There are a few counts of this clonotype. The rearrangement joins TRBV12-3 or TRBV12-4 to TRBJ1-6; 10 bases align to TRBD1. Trimming removed 0 bases from V and 9 bases from J; junction bases left unmatched: 2. The CDR3 runs 15 residues. Here the CDR3 reads CASSLAGQGTSPLHF. The DNA of the CDR3 is TGTGCCAGCAGTTTAGCGGGACAGGGGACTTCACCCCTCCACTTT.

This sequence joins TRBV7-6 and TRBJ2-1; D may be TRBD1 or TRBD2 (6 bases each). Trimming removed 4 bases at V and 5 bases at J, with 18 bases between. This CDR3 contains 16 residues. Germline V gene sequence: CDR1 SGHVS, CDR2 FNYEAQ. CDR3 loop: CASSSLKGGKHNEQFF. The CDR3 DNA reads TGTGCCAGCAGCTCCCTTAAGGGGGGCAAGCACAATGAGCAGTTCTTC. The entire variable domain, with the rest obtained from reference TRBV7-6 and TRBJ2-1, is as follows: GAGVSQSPRYKVTKRGQDVALRCDPISGHVSLYWYRQALGQGPEFLTYFNYEAQQDKSGLPNDRFSAERPEGSISTLTIQRTEQRDSAMYRCASSSLKGGKHNEQFFGPGTRLTVL.

The rearrangement joins TRBV2 to TRBJ2-7; no reliable D call. The V gene's germline CDR1 is SNHLY and CDR2 FYNNEI. This CDR3 is built from 16 residues. V was shortened by 1 base and J by 1 base, with 14 bases between the two germline ends. The CDR3 sequence: CASSEGSVGDSYEQYF. CDR3 bases: TGTGCCAGCAGTGAAGGCTCTGTGGGCGATTCCTACGAGCAGTACTTC.

This clonotype was counted many times. The J gene is TRBJ1-4, the V gene TRBV4-2; no clear D. There are 14 residues in the CDR3. Germline V gene sequence: CDR1 LGHNA, CDR2 YNFKEQ. V lost 0 bases and J 5 bases, leaving 7 bases between the germline ends. The CDR3 nucleotides read TGTGCCAGCAGCCAAGAGGGGAGGAATGAAAAACTGTTTTTT. The encoded protein is CASSQEGRNEKLFF.

This clonotype was counted a few times. This chain joins TRBV20-1 and TRBJ2-2, with TRBD1 identical over 7 bases. The germline V gene encodes CDR1 DFQATT and CDR2 SNEGSKA (reference sequence). The CDR3 covers 16 residues. V lost 3 bases, J lost 1 base, and 8 bases stayed unmatched. The CDR3 is CSARETGRLNTGELFF. The CDR3 DNA follows: TGCAGTGCTAGGGAGACAGGGCGCCTGAACACCGGGGAGCTGTTTTTT.

A few counts support this clonotype. The chain joins TRBV12-5 to TRBJ1-2; no definite D call. The CDR3 has 12 amino acids. V dropped 6 bases and J dropped 10 bases, with 15 bases sitting between them. Germline CDR1 and CDR2: LGHNT and FRNRAP. The DNA of the CDR3 is TGTGCTAGTGGGGAATTTGGTAGGGACTACACCTTC. It is translated as CASGEFGRDYTF.

Only a few counts were recorded for this clonotype. The chain carries TRBV2 and TRBJ2-1; 9 bases are shared with TRBD1. Unmatched junction bases numbered 4, after V lost 4 bases and J lost 3 bases. The CDR3 loop spans 15 amino acids. Germline values: CDR1 SNHLY, CDR2 FYNNEI. CDR3 DNA: TGTGCCAGCAGTGGCCGGGACAGGGACTACAATGAGCAGTTCTTC. Its translation: CASSGRDRDYNEQFF.

The chain combines TRBV20-1 with TRBJ2-3; D call uncertain. V was trimmed by 3 bases and J by 0 bases, leaving 19 bases between them. Germline CDR1 and CDR2: DFQATT and SNEGSKA (reference sequence). The CDR3 runs 17 residues. CDR3 DNA: TGCAGTGCTAGGGGCTTTAAGGCAATCTCTAGCACAGATACGCAGTATTTT. It specifies CSARGFKAISSTDTQYF.

This clonotype was observed a handful of times. This chain links TRBV25-1 with TRBJ1-1, with D possibly being TRBD1 (5 bases). Between the trimmed V and J ends, which lost 6 bases and 3 bases, there was a span of 17 bases. The germline gives CDR1 MGHDK, CDR2 SYGVNS. The CDR3 is made up of 15 amino acids. The CDR3 protein is CASSQWGSQDTEAFF. As DNA, the CDR3 is TGTGCCAGCAGCCAATGGGGCAGCCAAGACACTGAAGCTTTCTTT.

A few counts support this clonotype. The chain carries TRBV12-3 or TRBV12-4 and TRBJ2-1; the match to TRBD2 covers 12 bases. This CDR3 has 15 residues. The V gene end was trimmed by 6 bases and the J gene end by 6 bases; junction bases not matched to a gene: 6. CDR3 DNA sequence: TGTGCCAGCAGATTTCTAGCGGGGGGGAGCAATGAGCAGTTCTTC. Its protein product is CASRFLAGGSNEQFF.

The rearrangement links TRBV27 to TRBJ2-7; TRBD1 aligns across 10 bases. The germline V gene has CDR1 MNHEY and CDR2 SMNVEV (reference sequence). CDR3 length: 14 residues. Unmatched junction bases numbered 7, after V lost 6 bases and J lost 5 bases. The CDR3 DNA reads TGTGCCAGCAGGGGGACAGGGGCACCGGACGAGCAGTACTTC. This translates into CASRGTGAPDEQYF.

The rearrangement joins TRBV12-3 or TRBV12-4 to TRBJ1-5; TRBD1 is a possible D gene (6 bases). Trimming removed 3 bases from V and 7 bases from J, with 13 bases in between. The CDR3 consists of 14 residues. The CDR3 DNA reads as TGTGCCAGCAGTTTTAAACAGGGACGACAGCCCCAGCATTTT. Its protein product is CASSFKQGRQPQHF.